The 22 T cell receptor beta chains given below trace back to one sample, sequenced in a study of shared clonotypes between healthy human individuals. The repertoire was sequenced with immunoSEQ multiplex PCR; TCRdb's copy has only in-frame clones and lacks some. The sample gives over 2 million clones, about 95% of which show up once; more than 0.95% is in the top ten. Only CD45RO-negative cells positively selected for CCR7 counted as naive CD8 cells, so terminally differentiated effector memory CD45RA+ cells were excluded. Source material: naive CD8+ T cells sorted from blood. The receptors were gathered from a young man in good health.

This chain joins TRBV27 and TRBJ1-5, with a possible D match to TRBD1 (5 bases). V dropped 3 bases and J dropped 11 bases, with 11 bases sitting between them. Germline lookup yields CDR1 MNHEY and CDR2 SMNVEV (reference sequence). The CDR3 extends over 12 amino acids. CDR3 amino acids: CASSFWGESQHF. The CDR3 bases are TGTGCCAGCAGTTTTTGGGGGGAGTCCCAGCATTTT.

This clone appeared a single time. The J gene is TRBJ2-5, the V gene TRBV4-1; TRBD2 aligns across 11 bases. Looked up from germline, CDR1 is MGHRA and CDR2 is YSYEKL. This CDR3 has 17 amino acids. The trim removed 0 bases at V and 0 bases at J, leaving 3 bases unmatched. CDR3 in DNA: TGCGCCAGCAGCCAAGAAGCTAGCGGGGGGTACCAAGAGACCCAGTACTTC. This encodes CASSQEASGGYQETQYF.

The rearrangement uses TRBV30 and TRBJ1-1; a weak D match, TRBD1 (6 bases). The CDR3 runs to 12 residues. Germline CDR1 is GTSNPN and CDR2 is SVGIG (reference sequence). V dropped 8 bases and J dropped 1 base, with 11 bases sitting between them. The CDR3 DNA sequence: TGTGCCGCTCCGGGACAGAACACTGAAGCTTTCTTT. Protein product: CAAPGQNTEAFF. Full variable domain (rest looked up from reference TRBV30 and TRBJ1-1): SQTIHQWPATLVQPVGSPLSLECTVEGTSNPNLYWYRQAAGRGLQLLFYSVGIGQISSEVPQNLSASRPQDRQFILSSKKLLLSDSGFYLCAAPGQNTEAFFGQGTRLTVV.

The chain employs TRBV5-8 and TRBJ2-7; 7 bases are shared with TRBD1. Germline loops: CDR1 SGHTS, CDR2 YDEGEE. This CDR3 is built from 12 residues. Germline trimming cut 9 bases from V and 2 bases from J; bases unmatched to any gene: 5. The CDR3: CAIRTGPYEQYF. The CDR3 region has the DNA TGTGCCATCAGGACAGGTCCCTACGAGCAGTACTTC.

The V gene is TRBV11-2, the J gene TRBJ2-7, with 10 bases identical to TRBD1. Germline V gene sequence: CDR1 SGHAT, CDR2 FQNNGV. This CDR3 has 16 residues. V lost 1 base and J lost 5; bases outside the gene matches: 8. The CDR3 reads CASSLGAGTGVHEQYF. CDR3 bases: TGTGCCAGCAGCTTAGGAGCCGGGACAGGGGTCCACGAGCAGTACTTC.

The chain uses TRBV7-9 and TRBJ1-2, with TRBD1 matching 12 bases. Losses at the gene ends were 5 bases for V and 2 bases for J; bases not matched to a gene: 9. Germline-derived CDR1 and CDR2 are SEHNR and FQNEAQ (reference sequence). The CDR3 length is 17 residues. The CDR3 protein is CASSHSPGQGANYGYTF. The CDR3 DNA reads TGTGCCAGCAGCCACTCCCCGGGACAGGGGGCAAACTATGGCTACACCTTC.

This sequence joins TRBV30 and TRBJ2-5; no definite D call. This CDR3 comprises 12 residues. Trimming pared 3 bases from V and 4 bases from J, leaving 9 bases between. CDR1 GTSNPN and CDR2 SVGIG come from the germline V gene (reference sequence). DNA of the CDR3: TGTGCCTGGAGCCCTATAGGAGAGACCCAGTACTTC. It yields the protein CAWSPIGETQYF.

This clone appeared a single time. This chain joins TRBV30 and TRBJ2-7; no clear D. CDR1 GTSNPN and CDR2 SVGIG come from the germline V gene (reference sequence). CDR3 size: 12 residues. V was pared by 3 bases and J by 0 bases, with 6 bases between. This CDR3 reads CAWRETSYEQYF. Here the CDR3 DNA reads TGTGCCTGGAGAGAGACCTCCTACGAGCAGTACTTC.

The CDR3 DNA follows: TGTGCCAGCAGTGGGGGCACAGCCGGAATATGGGAGACCCAGTACTTC. This gives the protein CASSGGTAGIWETQYF. The chain has TRBV28 and TRBJ2-5, with a weak D call TRBD1 (6 bases). With 5 bases removed from V and 5 bases from J, the gap between germline ends came to 21 bases. This CDR3 spans 16 amino acids. Germline-derived CDR1 and CDR2 are MDHEN and SYDVKM.

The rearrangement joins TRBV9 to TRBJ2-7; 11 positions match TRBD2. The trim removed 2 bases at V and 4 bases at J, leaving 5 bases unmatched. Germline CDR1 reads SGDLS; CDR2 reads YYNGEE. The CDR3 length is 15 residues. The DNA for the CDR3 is TGTGCCAGCAGCGTGAACGGACTAGCGGGTTACGAGCAGTACTTC. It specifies CASSVNGLAGYEQYF.

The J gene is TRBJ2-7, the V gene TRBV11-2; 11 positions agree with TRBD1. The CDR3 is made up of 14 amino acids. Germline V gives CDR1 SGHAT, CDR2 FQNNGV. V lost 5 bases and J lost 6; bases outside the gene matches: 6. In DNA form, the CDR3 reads TGTGCCAGCAGCGGTTCCGGGACAGGGGGCGAGCAGTACTTC. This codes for CASSGSGTGGEQYF. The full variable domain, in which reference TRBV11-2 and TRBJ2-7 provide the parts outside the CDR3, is EAGVAQSPRYKIIEKRQSVAFWCNPISGHATLYWYQQILGQGPKLLIQFQNNGVVDDSQLPKDRFSAERLKGVDSTLKIQPAKLEDSAVYLCASSGSGTGGEQYFGPGTRLTVT.

The CDR3 loop is CAISVPRGAAFF. The CDR3 DNA follows: TGTGCCATCAGTGTCCCCAGGGGGGCTGCTTTCTTT. V and J are TRBV10-3 and TRBJ1-1; TRBD1 aligns across 7 bases. Per germline, CDR1 ENHRY and CDR2 SYGVKD. The CDR3 length is 12 residues. With 4 bases clipped from V and 11 bases from J, the junction kept 7 bases outside the gene matches.

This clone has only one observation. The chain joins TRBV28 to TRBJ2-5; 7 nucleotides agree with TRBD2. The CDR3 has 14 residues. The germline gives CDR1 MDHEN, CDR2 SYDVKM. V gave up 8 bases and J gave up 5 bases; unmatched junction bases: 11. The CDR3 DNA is TGTGCCAGCTACGAGATGGGGGGAGGGGAGACCCAGTACTTC. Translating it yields CASYEMGGGETQYF.

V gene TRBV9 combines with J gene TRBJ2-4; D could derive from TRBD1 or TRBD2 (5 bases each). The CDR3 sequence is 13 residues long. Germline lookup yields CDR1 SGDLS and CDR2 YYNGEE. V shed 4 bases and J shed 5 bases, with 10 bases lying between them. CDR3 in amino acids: CASSPGTENIQYF. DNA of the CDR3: TGTGCCAGCAGCCCGGGGACGGAAAACATTCAGTACTTC.

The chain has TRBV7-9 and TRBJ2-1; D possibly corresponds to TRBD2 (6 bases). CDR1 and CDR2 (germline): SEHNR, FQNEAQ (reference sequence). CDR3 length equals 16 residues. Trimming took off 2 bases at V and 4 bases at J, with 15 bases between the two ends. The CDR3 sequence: CASSLIPGGMYNEQFF. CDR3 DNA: TGTGCCAGCAGCTTAATCCCAGGCGGGATGTACAATGAGCAGTTCTTC.

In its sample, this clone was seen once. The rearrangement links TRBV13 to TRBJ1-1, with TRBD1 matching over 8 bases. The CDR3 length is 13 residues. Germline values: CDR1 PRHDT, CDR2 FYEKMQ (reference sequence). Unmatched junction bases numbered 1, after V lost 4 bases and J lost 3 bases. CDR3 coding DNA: TGTGCCAGCAGCTCGACAGGGGACACTGAAGCTTTCTTT. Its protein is CASSSTGDTEAFF. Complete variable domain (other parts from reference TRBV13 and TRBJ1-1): AAGVIQSPRHLIKEKRETATLKCYPIPRHDTVYWYQQGPGQDPQFLISFYEKMQSDKGSIPDRFSAQQFSDYHSELNMSSLELGDSALYFCASSSTGDTEAFFGQGTRLTVV.

The CDR3, as DNA: TGTGCCAGCAGCTTAGGCTACGATGGGACTATAAGAAACCAAGAGACCCAGTACTTC. It is translated as CASSLGYDGTIRNQETQYF. The chain couples TRBV7-9 to TRBJ2-5; TRBD2 matches at 7 bases. CDR1 is SEHNR, CDR2 FQNEAQ, per germline (reference sequence). This CDR3 spans 19 amino acids. The J segment lost 0 bases and the V segment lost 1 base, leaving 14 bases of the junction unmatched.

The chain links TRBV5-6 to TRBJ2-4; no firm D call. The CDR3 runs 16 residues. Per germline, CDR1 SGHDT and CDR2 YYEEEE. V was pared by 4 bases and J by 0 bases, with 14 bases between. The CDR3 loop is CASSLTRYLAKNIQYF. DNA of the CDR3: TGTGCCAGCAGCCTTACACGGTATCTAGCCAAAAACATTCAGTACTTC. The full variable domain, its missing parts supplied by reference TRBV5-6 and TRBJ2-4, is DAGVTQSPTHLIKTRGQQVTLRCSPKSGHDTVSWYQQALGQGPQFIFQYYEEEERQRGNFPDRFSGHQFPNYSSELNVNALLLGDSALYLCASSLTRYLAKNIQYFGAGTRLSVL.

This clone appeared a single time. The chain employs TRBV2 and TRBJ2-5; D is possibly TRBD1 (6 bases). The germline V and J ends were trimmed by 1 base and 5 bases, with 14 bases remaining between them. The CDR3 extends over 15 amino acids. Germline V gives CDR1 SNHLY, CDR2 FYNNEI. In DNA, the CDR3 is TGTGCCAGCAGTGAAGTGGGGGCCATGGGGGAGACCCAGTACTTC. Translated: CASSEVGAMGETQYF.

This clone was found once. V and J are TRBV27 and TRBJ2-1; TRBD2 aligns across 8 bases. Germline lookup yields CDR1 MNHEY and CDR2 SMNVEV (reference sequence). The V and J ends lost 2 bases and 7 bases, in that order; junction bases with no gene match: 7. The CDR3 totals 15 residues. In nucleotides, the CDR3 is TGTGCCAGCAGTTTAACACTAGCGGAGGTAAATGAGCAGTTCTTC. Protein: CASSLTLAEVNEQFF.

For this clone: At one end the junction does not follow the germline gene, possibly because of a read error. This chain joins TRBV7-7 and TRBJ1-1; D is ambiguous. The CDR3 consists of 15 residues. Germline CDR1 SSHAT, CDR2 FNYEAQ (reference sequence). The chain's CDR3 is CASSYLGPMNTEAFF. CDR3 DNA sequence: TGTGCTAGCAGCTATCTAGGGCCGATGAACACTGAAGCTTTCTTT. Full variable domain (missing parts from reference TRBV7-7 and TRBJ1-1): GAGVSQSPRYKVTKRGQDVTLRCDPISSHATLYWYQQALGQGPEFLTYFNYEAQPDKSGLPSDRFSAERPEGSISTLTIQRTEQRDSAMYRCASSYLGPMNTEAFFGQGTRLTVV.

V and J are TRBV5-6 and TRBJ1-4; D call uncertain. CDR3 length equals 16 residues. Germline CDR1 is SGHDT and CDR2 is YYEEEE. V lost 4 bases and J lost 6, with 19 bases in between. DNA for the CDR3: TGTGCCAGCAGCCTGGAGTCCGGAGGCGTAGATGAAAAACTGTTTTTT. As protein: CASSLESGGVDEKLFF.